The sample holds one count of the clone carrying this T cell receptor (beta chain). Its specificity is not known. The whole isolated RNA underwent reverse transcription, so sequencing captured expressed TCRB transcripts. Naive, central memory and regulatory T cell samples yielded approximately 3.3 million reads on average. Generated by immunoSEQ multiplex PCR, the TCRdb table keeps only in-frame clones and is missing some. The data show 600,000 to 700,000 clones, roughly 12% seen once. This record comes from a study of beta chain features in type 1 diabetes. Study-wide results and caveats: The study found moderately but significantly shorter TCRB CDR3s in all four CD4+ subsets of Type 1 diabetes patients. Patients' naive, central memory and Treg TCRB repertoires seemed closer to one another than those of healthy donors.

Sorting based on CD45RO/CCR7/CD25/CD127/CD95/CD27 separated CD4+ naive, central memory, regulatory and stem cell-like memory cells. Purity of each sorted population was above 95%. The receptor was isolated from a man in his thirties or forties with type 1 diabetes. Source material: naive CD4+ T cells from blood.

The CDR3 DNA is TGTGCCAGCAAGTTAAACACTGAAGCTTTCTTT. Residues: CASKLNTEAFF. V and J are TRBV6-1 and TRBJ1-1; D gene ambiguous. V was clipped by 7 bases and J by 2 bases, with 5 bases between them. CDR3 length: 11 residues. Germline CDR1 and CDR2: MNHNS and SASEGT.